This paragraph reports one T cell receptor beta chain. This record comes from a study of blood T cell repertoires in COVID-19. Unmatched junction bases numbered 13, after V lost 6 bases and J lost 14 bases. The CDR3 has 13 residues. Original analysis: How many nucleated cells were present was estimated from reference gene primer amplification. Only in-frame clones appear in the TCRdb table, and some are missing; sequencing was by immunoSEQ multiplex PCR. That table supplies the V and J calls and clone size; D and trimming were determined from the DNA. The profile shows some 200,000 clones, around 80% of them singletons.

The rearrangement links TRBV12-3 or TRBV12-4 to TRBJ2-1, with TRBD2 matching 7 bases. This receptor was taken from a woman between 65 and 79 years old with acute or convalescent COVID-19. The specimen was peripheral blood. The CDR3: CASRRGTTIWKFF. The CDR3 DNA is TGTGCCAGCAGACGGGGGACTACTATTTGGAAGTTCTTC.